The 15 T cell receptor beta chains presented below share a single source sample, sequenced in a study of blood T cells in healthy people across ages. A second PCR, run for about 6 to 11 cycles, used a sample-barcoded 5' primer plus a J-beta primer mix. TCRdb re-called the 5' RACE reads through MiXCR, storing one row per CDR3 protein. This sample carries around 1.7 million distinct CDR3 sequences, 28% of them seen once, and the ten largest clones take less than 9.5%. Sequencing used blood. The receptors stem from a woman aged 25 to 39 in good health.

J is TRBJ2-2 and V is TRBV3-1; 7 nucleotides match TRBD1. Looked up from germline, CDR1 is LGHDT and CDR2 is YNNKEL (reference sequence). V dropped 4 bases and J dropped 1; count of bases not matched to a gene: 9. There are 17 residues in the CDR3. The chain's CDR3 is CASSLVVRQGNTGELFF. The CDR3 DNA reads TGTGCCAGCAGCCTAGTGGTGAGACAGGGGAACACCGGGGAGCTGTTTTTT.

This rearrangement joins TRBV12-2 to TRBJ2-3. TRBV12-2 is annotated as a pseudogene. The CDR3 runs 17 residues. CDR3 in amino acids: CASRSSWKDPSTDTQYF. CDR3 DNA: TGTGCAAGTCGCTCCAGCTGGAAGGACCCTAGCACAGATACGCAGTATTTT.

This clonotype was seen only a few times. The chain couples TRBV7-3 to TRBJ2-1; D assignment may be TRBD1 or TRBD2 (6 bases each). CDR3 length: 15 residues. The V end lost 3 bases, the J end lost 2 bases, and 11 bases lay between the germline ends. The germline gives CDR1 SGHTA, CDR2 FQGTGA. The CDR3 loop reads CASSFTGGPYNEQFF. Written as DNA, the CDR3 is TGTGCCAGCAGCTTCACCGGGGGCCCCTACAATGAGCAGTTCTTC.

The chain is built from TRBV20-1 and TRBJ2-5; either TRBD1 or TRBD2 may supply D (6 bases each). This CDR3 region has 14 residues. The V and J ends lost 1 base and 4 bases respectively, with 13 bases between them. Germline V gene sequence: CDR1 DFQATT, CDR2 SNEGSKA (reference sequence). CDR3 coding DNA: TGCAGTGCTAGAGGGCTAGGGGGGAGAGAGACCCAGTACTTC. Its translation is CSARGLGGRETQYF.

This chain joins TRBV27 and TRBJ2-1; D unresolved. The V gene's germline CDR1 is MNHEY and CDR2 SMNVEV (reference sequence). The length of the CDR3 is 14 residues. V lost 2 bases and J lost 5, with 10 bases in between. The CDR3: CASSLGRYNNEQFF. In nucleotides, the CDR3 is TGTGCCAGCAGTTTAGGGCGGTACAACAATGAGCAGTTCTTC.

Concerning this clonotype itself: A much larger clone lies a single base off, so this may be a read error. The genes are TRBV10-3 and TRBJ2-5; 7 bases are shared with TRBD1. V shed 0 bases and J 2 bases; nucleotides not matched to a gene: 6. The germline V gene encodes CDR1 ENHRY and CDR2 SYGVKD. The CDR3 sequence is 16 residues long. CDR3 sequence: CAISESFSRGQETQYF. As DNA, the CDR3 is TGTGCCATCAGTGAGTCTTTCAGCAGGGGGCAAGAGACCCAGTACTTC.

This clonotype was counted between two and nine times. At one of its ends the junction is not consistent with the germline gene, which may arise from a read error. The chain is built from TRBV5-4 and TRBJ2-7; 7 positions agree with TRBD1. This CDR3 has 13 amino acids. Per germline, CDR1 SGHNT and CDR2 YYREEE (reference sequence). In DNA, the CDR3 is TGTGCCAGCAGCCAGGGACAGAGCTACGGGCAGTACTTC. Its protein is CASSQGQSYGQYF.

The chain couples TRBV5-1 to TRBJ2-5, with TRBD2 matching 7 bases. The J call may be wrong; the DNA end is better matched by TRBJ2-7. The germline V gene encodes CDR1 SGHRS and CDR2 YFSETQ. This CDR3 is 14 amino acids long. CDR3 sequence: CASSWRTSFDEQYF. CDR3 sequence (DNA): TGCGCCAGCAGCTGGAGGACTAGTTTCGACGAGCAGTACTTC.

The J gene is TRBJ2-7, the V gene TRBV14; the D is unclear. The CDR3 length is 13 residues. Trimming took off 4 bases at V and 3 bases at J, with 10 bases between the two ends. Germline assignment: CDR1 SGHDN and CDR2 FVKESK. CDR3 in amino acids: CASSPNELYEQYF. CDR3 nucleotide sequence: TGTGCCAGCAGCCCCAATGAACTCTACGAGCAGTACTTC.

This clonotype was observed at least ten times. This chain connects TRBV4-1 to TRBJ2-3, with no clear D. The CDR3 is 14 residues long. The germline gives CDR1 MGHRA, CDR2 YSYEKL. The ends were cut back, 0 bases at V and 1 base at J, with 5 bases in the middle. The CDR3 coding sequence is TGCGCCAGCAGCCAAGATGCCGGCACAGATACGCAGTATTTT. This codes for CASSQDAGTDTQYF.

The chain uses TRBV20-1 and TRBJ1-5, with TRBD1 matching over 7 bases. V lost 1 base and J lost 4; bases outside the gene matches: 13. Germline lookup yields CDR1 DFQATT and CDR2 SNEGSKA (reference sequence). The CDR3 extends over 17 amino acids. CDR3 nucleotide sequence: TGCAGTGCTAGAGGAATGGCGAGGCAGGGGGGGAATCAGCCCCAGCATTTT. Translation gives CSARGMARQGGNQPQHF.

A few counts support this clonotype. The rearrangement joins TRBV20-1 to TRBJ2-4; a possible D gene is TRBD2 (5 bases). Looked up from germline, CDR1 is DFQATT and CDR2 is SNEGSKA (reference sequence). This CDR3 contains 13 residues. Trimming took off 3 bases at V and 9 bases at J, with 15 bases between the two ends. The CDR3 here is CSARDPRGSIQYF. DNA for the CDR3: TGCAGTGCTAGGGATCCCCGTGGGAGCATTCAGTACTTC.

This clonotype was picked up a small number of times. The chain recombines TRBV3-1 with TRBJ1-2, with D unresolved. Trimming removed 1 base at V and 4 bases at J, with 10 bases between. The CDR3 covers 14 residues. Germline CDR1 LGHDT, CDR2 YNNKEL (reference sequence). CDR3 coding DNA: TGTGCCAGCAGCCAAGGTTCTTACGGCTATGGCTACACCTTC. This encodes CASSQGSYGYGYTF. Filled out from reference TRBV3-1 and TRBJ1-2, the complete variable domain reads DTAVSQTPKYLVTQMGNDKSIKCEQNLGHDTMYWYKQDSKKFLKIMFSYNNKELIINETVPNRFSPKSPDKAHLNLHINSLELGDSAVYFCASSQGSYGYGYTFGSGTRLTVV.

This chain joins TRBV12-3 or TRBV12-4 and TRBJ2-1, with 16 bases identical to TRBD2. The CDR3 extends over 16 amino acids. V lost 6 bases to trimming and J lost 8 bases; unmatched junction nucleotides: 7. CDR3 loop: CASRGPGLAGGDEQFF. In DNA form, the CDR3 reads TGTGCCAGCAGGGGACCGGGACTAGCGGGAGGGGATGAGCAGTTCTTC.

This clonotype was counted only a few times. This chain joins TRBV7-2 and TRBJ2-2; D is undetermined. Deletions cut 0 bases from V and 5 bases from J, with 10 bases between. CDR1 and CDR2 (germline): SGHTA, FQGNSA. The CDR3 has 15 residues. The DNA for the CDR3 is TGTGCCAGCAGCTTAGCGGCCCCTGCTACCGGGGAGCTGTTTTTT. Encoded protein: CASSLAAPATGELFF.